This entry lists 23 T cell receptor beta chains sequenced from one sample in a study of cytomegalovirus exposure and HLA in healthy donors. TCRdb's copy holds only in-frame clones and misses some; the assay was immunoSEQ multiplex PCR. Of a few hundred thousand clones in the sample, roughly 88% are singletons; the top ten hold approximately 0.8%. Sequencing was done on a sample of PBMCs. The source of these receptors is a woman aged 18 to 35 in good health and CMV-seronegative.

This clone is a singleton in its sample. The CDR3 DNA is TGTGCCAGCAGCTCGAAAGACAGGGCCTTATATGGCTACACCTTC. Amino acid sequence: CASSSKDRALYGYTF. The V and J genes are TRBV13 and TRBJ1-2; TRBD1 agrees at 7 bases. This CDR3 contains 15 residues. Germline assignment: CDR1 PRHDT and CDR2 FYEKMQ (reference sequence). V shed 4 bases, J shed 5 bases, and the junction held 10 bases outside the gene matches.

The rearrangement links TRBV5-5 to TRBJ2-1; D perhaps matches TRBD1 (5 bases). There are 14 residues in the CDR3. Trimming removed 6 bases from V and 2 bases from J, with 12 bases in between. Germline values: CDR1 SGHKS, CDR2 YYEKEE (reference sequence). The CDR3 bases are TGTGCCAGCACCCAGGGTGAGACCTACAATGAGCAGTTCTTC. Translated, it gives CASTQGETYNEQFF.

This clone was seen ten or more times. The V and J genes are TRBV6-1 and TRBJ1-6; D is unresolved. Per the germline V gene, CDR1 is MNHNS and CDR2 is SASEGT. Trimming pared 7 bases from V and 6 bases from J, leaving 16 bases between. The CDR3 totals 15 residues. The chain's CDR3 is CASTTVSGVNSPLHF. In DNA, the CDR3 is TGTGCCAGCACCACCGTCTCGGGAGTTAATTCACCCCTCCACTTT.

This clone was recorded only once. J is TRBJ1-5 and V is TRBV2, with 7 bases lining up with TRBD1. CDR3 length equals 15 residues. The germline CDR1 and CDR2 sequences are SNHLY and FYNNEI. Trimming at V came to 6 bases and at J to 9 bases, leaving 14 bases not matched to a gene. The CDR3 loop reads CASRTGTEKSGPQHF. The CDR3 DNA follows: TGTGCCAGCAGAACCGGGACAGAAAAAAGTGGGCCCCAGCATTTT.

The gene calls are TRBV7-9 and TRBJ2-7; 10 nucleotides line up with TRBD1. CDR1 and CDR2 from the germline V gene are SEHNR and FQNEAQ (reference sequence). CDR3 length: 15 residues. V was clipped by 0 bases and J by 6 bases; unmatched bases: 5. CDR3 loop: CASSLARGTGVEQYF. CDR3 sequence (DNA): TGTGCCAGCAGCTTAGCTCGCGGGACAGGGGTCGAGCAGTACTTC. Drawing the rest from reference TRBV7-9 and TRBJ2-7, the complete variable domain is DTGVSQNPRHKITKRGQNVTFRCDPISEHNRLYWYRQTLGQGPEFLTYFQNEAQLEKSRLLSDRFSAERPKGSFSTLEIQRTEQGDSAMYLCASSLARGTGVEQYFGPGTRLTVT.

The chain has TRBV30 and TRBJ2-7, with D unresolved. The CDR3 consists of 12 residues. The germline V and J ends were trimmed by 4 bases and 0 bases, with 7 bases remaining between them. Germline-derived CDR1 and CDR2 are GTSNPN and SVGIG (reference sequence). The CDR3 bases are TGTGCCTGGACCACCAGCTCCTACGAGCAGTACTTC. As protein: CAWTTSSYEQYF.

The chain recombines TRBV11-2 with TRBJ2-7, with a possible D match to TRBD1 (5 bases). CDR1 is SGHAT, CDR2 FQNNGV, per germline. Trimming removed 4 bases at V and 3 bases at J, with 10 bases between. The length of the CDR3 is 13 residues. This chain's CDR3 is CASSSRQYYEQYF. The CDR3 coding sequence is TGTGCCAGCAGCTCTAGACAGTACTACGAGCAGTACTTC.

This chain joins TRBV21-1 and TRBJ2-2; whether TRBD2, the table's D call, matches the DNA was not checked. TRBV21-1 is given as a pseudogene. CDR3 length equals 13 residues. CDR3 residues: CASNLERPGELFF. CDR3 coding DNA: TGTGCCAGCAATCTCGAGCGCCCCGGGGAGCTGTTTTTT.

The chain carries TRBV19 and TRBJ1-1, with 7 nucleotides matching TRBD1. V lost 2 bases, J lost 3 bases, and 9 bases stayed unmatched. The CDR3 totals 16 residues. CDR1 is LNHDA and CDR2 is SQIVND in the germline V gene (reference sequence). The CDR3 sequence: CASSIPFQGEDTEAFF. CDR3 bases: TGTGCCAGTAGTATACCATTCCAGGGGGAAGACACTGAAGCTTTCTTT.

V and J are TRBV5-1 and TRBJ1-1; D is ambiguous. The germline V and J ends were trimmed by 0 bases and 7 bases, with 13 bases remaining between them. The germline V gene encodes CDR1 SGHRS and CDR2 YFSETQ. This CDR3 is built from 14 residues. The CDR3 spells CASSLEDVELEAFF. The CDR3 DNA sequence: TGCGCCAGCAGCTTGGAGGATGTGGAGCTTGAAGCTTTCTTT. Filled out from reference TRBV5-1 and TRBJ1-1, the complete variable domain reads KAGVTQTPRYLIKTRGQQVTLSCSPISGHRSVSWYQQTPGQGLQFLFEYFSETQRNKGNFPGRFSGRQFSNSRSEMNVSTLELGDSALYLCASSLEDVELEAFFGQGTRLTVV.

The chain uses TRBV5-1 and TRBJ2-7; TRBD1 agrees at 7 bases. CDR3 length equals 16 residues. V trimming: 5 bases; J trimming: 2 bases; junction bases outside the gene matches: 13. Germline V lookup: CDR1 SGHRS, CDR2 YFSETQ. The CDR3 protein is CASRGRTGATTYEQYF. DNA for the CDR3: TGCGCCAGCAGGGGCCGAACAGGGGCCACTACCTACGAGCAGTACTTC.

The chain carries TRBV13 and TRBJ2-1, with D uncertain. Trimming pared 6 bases from V and 2 bases from J, leaving 8 bases between. The V gene's germline CDR1 is PRHDT and CDR2 FYEKMQ (reference sequence). The length of the CDR3 is 13 residues. Here the CDR3 reads CASRESAYNEQFF. The CDR3 region has the DNA TGTGCCAGCAGGGAGAGTGCCTACAATGAGCAGTTCTTC.

The chain combines TRBV27 with TRBJ2-3; D unresolved. The CDR3 contains 13 residues. Trimming cost V 5 bases and J 6 bases, with 12 bases left between them. Germline CDR1 is MNHEY and CDR2 is SMNVEV (reference sequence). CDR3 DNA sequence: TGTGCCAGCAGTCCCCATTCCTACGATACGCAGTATTTT. Its protein product is CASSPHSYDTQYF.

The J gene is TRBJ1-1, the V gene TRBV2, with D possibly TRBD1 on 5 matching bases. The ends were cut back, 2 bases at V and 6 bases at J, with 13 bases in the middle. CDR1 and CDR2 (germline): SNHLY, FYNNEI. There are 14 residues in the CDR3. CDR3 nucleotide sequence: TGTGCCAGCAGTGAAATAGTTGGGGCCGCTGAAGCTTTCTTT. Translated, it gives CASSEIVGAAEAFF.

The chain joins TRBV7-9 to TRBJ1-2; D call uncertain. The V gene's germline CDR1 is SEHNR and CDR2 FQNEAQ (reference sequence). The CDR3 length is 14 residues. V lost 1 base and J lost 1, with 7 bases in between. The CDR3 DNA follows: TGTGCCAGCAGCTTAGATCGGGGTAACTATGGCTACACCTTC. Its translation is CASSLDRGNYGYTF. The whole variable domain, remainder taken from reference TRBV7-9 and TRBJ1-2, is DTGVSQNPRHKITKRGQNVTFRCDPISEHNRLYWYRQTLGQGPEFLTYFQNEAQLEKSRLLSDRFSAERPKGSFSTLEIQRTEQGDSAMYLCASSLDRGNYGYTFGSGTRLTVV.

Here the CDR3 reads CASSWDRQGLNYGYTF. The CDR3 coding sequence is TGCGCCAGCAGCTGGGACAGGCAGGGTCTCAACTATGGCTACACCTTC. V gene TRBV4-1 combines with J gene TRBJ1-2; TRBD1 aligns across 8 bases. Germline CDR1 MGHRA, CDR2 YSYEKL. Trimming at V came to 5 bases and at J to 2 bases, leaving 10 bases not matched to a gene. The CDR3 sequence is 16 residues long.

J is TRBJ2-1 and V is TRBV2; 7 nucleotides agree with TRBD1. The germline gives CDR1 SNHLY, CDR2 FYNNEI. This CDR3 comprises 14 residues. The junction had 10 bases not matched to a gene; V was cut back by 8 bases and J by 6 bases. The DNA for the CDR3 is TGTGCCAGCCCCCGGGACAGAGCTATCAATGAGCAGTTCTTC. Translating it yields CASPRDRAINEQFF.

This chain connects TRBV6-5 to TRBJ2-1, with D possibly matching TRBD2 (7 bases). With 8 bases removed from V and 7 bases from J, the gap between germline ends came to 12 bases. Germline V CDR1 and CDR2: MNHEY, SVGAGI. The CDR3 sequence is 12 residues long. The CDR3 coding sequence is TGTGCCAGCGGGGAGGGGGGGAATGAGCAGTTCTTC. Its translation is CASGEGGNEQFF.

The V gene is TRBV4-1, the J gene TRBJ1-5; D is uncertain. The CDR3 is made up of 16 amino acids. Germline CDR1 MGHRA, CDR2 YSYEKL. The V end was cut by 4 bases, the J end by 0 bases, with 13 bases between. CDR3 loop: CASSPPARASNQPQHF. CDR3 nucleotide sequence: TGCGCCAGCAGCCCGCCGGCGAGGGCTAGCAATCAGCCCCAGCATTTT.

This chain links TRBV7-8 with TRBJ2-7; tentatively, D is TRBD2 (6 bases). From germline, CDR1 is SGHVS and CDR2 FQNEAQ. The CDR3 runs to 15 residues. Trimming took 1 base from V and 1 from J, leaving 11 bases between them. Here the CDR3 reads CASSLEEGLSYEQYF. The CDR3 DNA reads as TGTGCCAGCAGCTTAGAGGAGGGACTTTCCTACGAGCAGTACTTC.

The DNA for the CDR3 is TGTGCCAGCAGTTTATCGTCGGGAGTAGAGACCCAGTACTTC. Amino acid sequence: CASSLSSGVETQYF. This chain links TRBV27 with TRBJ2-5; possibly TRBD2 for D (6 bases). Trimming took off 0 bases at V and 4 bases at J, with 9 bases between the two ends. The CDR3 contains 14 residues. The germline V gene has CDR1 MNHEY and CDR2 SMNVEV (reference sequence).

V is TRBV18 and J is TRBJ2-2; the match to TRBD2 covers 9 bases. The trim removed 3 bases at V and 4 bases at J, leaving 3 bases unmatched. CDR3 length equals 15 residues. Germline CDR1 is KGHSH and CDR2 is LQKENI. The CDR3 sequence: CASSPELAGTGELFF. The CDR3 DNA reads TGTGCCAGCTCACCGGAACTAGCGGGCACCGGGGAGCTGTTTTTT. Using reference TRBV18 and TRBJ2-2 for the parts outside the CDR3, the full variable domain is NAGVMQNPRHLVRRRGQEARLRCSPMKGHSHVYWYRQLPEEGLKFMVYLQKENIIDESGMPKERFSAEFPKEGPSILRIQQVVRGDSAAYFCASSPELAGTGELFFGEGSRLTVL.

The chain is built from TRBV2 and TRBJ1-4; D remains unclear. This CDR3 has 13 residues. Trimming cost V 8 bases and J 5 bases, with 12 bases left between them. Germline CDR1 SNHLY, CDR2 FYNNEI. The CDR3 here is CASRFGKNEKLFF. The DNA for the CDR3 is TGTGCCAGCCGATTCGGGAAGAATGAAAAACTGTTTTTT.